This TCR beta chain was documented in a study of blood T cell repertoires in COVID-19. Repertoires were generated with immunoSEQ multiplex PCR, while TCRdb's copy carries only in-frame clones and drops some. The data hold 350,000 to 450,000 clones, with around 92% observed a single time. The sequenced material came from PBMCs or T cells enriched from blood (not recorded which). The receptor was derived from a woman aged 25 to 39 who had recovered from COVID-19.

CDR3 residues: CASVGREGLGGEQFF. The CDR3 nucleotides are TGTGCCAGCGTAGGTCGGGAGGGCCTAGGGGGTGAGCAGTTCTTC. This chain joins TRBV7-9 and TRBJ2-1; 8 nucleotides align to TRBD2. The trim removed 8 bases at V and 9 bases at J, leaving 15 bases unmatched. The CDR3 length is 15 residues. Germline CDR1 is SEHNR and CDR2 is FQNEAQ (reference sequence). The full variable domain, with the rest looked up from reference TRBV7-9 and TRBJ2-1, is DTGVSQNPRHKITKRGQNVTFRCDPISEHNRLYWYRQTLGQGPEFLTYFQNEAQLEKSRLLSDRFSAERPKGSFSTLEIQRTEQGDSAMYLCASVGREGLGGEQFFGPGTRLTVL.